The clone carrying this TCR beta chain appeared many times. Its antigen remains unidentified. Among ophthalmopathy patients, the Clinical Activity Score reached at least 3, the NOSPECS grade reached at least 4, and duration remained under 3 months. TCR beta CDR3 sequences were amplified from RNA transcripts. HTBI primers were employed in a first-round RT-PCR of the TCR CDR3. One entry per CDR3 protein results from TCRdb running MiXCR on the multiplex PCR reads. The table includes a few hundred thousand distinct CDR3 sequences, more than 12% detected once. The CDR3 sequence is 15 residues long. From germline, CDR1 is SGHRS and CDR2 YFSETQ. V lost 3 bases, J lost 1 base, and 10 bases lay in between. The data originate from a study of T cells in Graves' hyperthyroidism and ophthalmopathy. Broader study findings: From stable hyperthyroidism, ophthalmopathy was set apart by a 13 V-J model. Model predictions of ophthalmopathy came a median about 6.3 months before onset.

Sequences were obtained from blood. The chain uses TRBV5-1 and TRBJ2-2; D not resolved. The receptor's source is a woman aged 30 to 39 with Graves' ophthalmopathy. The DNA for the CDR3 is TGCGCCAGCAGCTCCCGGATGGGGAACACCGGGGAGCTGTTTTTT. This gives the protein CASSSRMGNTGELFF.